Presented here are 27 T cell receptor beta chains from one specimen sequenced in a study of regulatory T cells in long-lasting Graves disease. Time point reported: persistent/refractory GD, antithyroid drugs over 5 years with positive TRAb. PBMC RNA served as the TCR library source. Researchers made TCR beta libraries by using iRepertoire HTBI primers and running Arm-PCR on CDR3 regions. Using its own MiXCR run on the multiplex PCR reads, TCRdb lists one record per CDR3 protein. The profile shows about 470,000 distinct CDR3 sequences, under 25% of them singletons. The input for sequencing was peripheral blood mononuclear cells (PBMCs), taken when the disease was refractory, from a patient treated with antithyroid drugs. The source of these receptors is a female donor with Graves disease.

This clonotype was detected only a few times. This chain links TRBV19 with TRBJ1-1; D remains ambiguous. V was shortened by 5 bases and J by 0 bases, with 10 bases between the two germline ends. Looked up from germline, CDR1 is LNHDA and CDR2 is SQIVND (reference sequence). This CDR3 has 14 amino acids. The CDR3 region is CASSSFILNTEAFF. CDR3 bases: TGTGCCAGTAGTTCCTTTATCTTGAACACTGAAGCTTTCTTT.

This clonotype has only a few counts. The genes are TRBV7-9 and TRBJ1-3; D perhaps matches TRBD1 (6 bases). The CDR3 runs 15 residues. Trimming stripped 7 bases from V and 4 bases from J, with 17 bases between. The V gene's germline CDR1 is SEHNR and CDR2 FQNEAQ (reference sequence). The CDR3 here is CASKPAGAWGNTIYF. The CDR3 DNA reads TGTGCCAGCAAACCCGCGGGGGCGTGGGGAAACACCATATATTTT. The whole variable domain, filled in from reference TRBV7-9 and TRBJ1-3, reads DTGVSQNPRHKITKRGQNVTFRCDPISEHNRLYWYRQTLGQGPEFLTYFQNEAQLEKSRLLSDRFSAERPKGSFSTLEIQRTEQGDSAMYLCASKPAGAWGNTIYFGEGSWLTVV.

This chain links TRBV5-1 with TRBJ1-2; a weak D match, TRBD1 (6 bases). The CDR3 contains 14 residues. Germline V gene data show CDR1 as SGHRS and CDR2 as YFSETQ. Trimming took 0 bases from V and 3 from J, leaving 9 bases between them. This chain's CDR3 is CASSLVGTHYGYTF. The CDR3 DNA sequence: TGCGCCAGCAGCTTGGTGGGGACACACTATGGCTACACCTTC.

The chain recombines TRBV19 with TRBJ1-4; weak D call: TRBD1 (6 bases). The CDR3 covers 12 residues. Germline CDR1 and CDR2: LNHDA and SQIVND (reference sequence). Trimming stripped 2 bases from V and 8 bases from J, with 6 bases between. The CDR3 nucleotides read TGTGCCAGTAGTATACAGGGGGAAAAACTGTTTTTT. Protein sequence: CASSIQGEKLFF.

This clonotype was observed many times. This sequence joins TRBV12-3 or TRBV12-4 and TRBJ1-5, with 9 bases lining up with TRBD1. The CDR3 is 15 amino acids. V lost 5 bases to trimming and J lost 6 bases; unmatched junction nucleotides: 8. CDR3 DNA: TGTGCCAGCAGTCCTGGGACAGGGTTATCTCAGCCCCAGCATTTT. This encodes CASSPGTGLSQPQHF.

In DNA, the CDR3 is TGTGCCAGCAGTTTGGGTGGGACAGACTCAGAAGCTTTCTTT. Translated, it gives CASSLGGTDSEAFF. V usage is TRBV6-2 or TRBV6-3 and J usage is TRBJ1-1; TRBD1 matches at 7 bases. Germline CDR1 reads MNHEY; CDR2 reads SVGEGT. There are 14 residues in the CDR3. Trimming removed 4 bases from V and 8 bases from J; junction bases left unmatched: 10.

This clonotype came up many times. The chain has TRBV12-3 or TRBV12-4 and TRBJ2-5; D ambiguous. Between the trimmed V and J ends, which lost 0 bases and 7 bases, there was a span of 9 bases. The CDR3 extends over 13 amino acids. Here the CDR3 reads CASSLAPGGTQYF. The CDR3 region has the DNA TGTGCCAGCAGTTTAGCCCCTGGCGGGACCCAGTACTTC.

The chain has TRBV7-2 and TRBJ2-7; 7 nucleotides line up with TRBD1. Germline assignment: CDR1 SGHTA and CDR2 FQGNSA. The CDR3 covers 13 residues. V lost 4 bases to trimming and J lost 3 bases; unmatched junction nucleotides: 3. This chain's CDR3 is CASSSYRGYEQYF. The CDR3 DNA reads TGTGCCAGCAGCTCCTACAGGGGCTACGAGCAGTACTTC.

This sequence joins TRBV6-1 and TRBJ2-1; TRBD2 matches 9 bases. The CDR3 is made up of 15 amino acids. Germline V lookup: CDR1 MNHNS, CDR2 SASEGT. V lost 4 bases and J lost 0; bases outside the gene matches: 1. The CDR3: CASSASGNSYNEQFF. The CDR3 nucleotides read TGTGCCAGCAGTGCTAGCGGGAACTCCTACAATGAGCAGTTCTTC.

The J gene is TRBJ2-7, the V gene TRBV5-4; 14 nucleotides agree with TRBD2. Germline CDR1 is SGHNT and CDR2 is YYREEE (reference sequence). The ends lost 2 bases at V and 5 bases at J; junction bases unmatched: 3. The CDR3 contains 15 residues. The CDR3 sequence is CASSFLGLAGDEQYF. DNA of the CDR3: TGTGCCAGCAGCTTTTTGGGACTAGCGGGAGACGAGCAGTACTTC.

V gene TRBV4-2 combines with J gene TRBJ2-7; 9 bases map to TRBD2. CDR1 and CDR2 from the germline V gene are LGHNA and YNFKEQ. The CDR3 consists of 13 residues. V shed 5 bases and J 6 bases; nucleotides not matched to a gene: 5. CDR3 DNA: TGTGCCAGCAGCGTGGGACTAGCATCCGAGCAGTACTTC. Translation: CASSVGLASEQYF.

In DNA, the CDR3 is TGCGCCAGCAGCCCTTACTTTACTAGCGGGAGAGGAGAGCAGTACTTC. This encodes CASSPYFTSGRGEQYF. The V call is TRBV5-1, the J call TRBJ2-7, with 11 bases aligning to TRBD2. V lost 4 bases to trimming and J lost 7 bases; unmatched junction nucleotides: 13. This CDR3 spans 16 amino acids. CDR1 is SGHRS and CDR2 is YFSETQ in the germline V gene.

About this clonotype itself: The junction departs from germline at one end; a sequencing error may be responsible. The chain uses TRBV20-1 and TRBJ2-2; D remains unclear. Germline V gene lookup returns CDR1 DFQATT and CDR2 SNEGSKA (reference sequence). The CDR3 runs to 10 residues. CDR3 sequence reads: CSVRSGELFF. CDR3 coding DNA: TGCAGTGTTAGATCTGGGGAGCTGTTTTTT.

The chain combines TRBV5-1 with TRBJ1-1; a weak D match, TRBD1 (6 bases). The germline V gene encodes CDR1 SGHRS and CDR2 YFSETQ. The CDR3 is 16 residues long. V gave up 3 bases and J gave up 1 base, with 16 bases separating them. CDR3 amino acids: CASSSRRDIKNTEAFF. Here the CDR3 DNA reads TGCGCCAGCAGCTCGAGGCGGGACATAAAGAACACTGAAGCTTTCTTT.

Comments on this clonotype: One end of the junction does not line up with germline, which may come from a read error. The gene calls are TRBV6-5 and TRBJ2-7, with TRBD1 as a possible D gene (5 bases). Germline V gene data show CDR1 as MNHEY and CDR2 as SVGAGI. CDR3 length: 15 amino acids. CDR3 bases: TGTGCCAGCAGTTCTGATTTGACAGTCCCCAACGAACAGTACTTC. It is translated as CASSSDLTVPNEQYF.

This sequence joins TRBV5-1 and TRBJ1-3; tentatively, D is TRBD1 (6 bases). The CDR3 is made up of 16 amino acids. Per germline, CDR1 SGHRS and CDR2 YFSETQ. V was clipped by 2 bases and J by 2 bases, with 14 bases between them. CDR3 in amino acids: CASSFSAEGAGNTIYF. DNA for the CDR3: TGCGCCAGCAGCTTCTCGGCAGAGGGGGCTGGAAACACCATATATTTT.

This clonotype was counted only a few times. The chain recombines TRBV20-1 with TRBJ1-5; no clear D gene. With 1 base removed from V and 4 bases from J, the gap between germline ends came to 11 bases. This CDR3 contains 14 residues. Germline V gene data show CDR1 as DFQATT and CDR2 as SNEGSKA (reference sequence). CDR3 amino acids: CSARGARGNQPQHF. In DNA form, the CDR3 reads TGCAGTGCTAGAGGGGCCAGAGGGAATCAGCCCCAGCATTTT.

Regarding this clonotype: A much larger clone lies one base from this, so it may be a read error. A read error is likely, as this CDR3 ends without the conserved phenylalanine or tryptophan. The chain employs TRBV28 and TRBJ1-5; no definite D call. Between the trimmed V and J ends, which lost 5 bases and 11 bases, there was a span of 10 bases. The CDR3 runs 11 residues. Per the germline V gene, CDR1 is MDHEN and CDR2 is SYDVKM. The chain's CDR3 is CASSKPKAQHL. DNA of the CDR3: TGTGCCAGCAGTAAACCTAAAGCCCAGCATCTT.

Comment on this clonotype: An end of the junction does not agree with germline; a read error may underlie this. CDR3 bases: TGTGCCACCAGCCGAGACCTCGGGGCGGGGACTGAAGCTTTCTTT. This codes for CATSRDLGAGTEAFF. This chain connects TRBV15 to TRBJ1-1, with D possibly TRBD1 on 5 matching bases. Germline-derived CDR1 and CDR2 are LNHNV and YYDKDF (reference sequence). The CDR3 runs 15 residues.

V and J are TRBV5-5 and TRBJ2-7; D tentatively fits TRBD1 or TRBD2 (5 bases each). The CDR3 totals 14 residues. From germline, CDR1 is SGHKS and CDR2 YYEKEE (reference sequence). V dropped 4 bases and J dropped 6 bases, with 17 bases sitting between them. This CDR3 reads CASSSPRGAIEQYF. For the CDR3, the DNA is TGTGCCAGCAGCAGCCCAAGAGGGGCGATCGAGCAGTACTTC.

CDR3 loop: CAWSVRLAYEQYF. CDR3 coding DNA: TGTGCCTGGAGTGTACGACTAGCCTACGAGCAGTACTTC. V is TRBV30 and J is TRBJ2-7; the D gene is possibly TRBD2 (6 bases). Between the trimmed V and J ends, which lost 0 bases and 2 bases, there was a span of 8 bases. The germline V gene encodes CDR1 GTSNPN and CDR2 SVGIG (reference sequence). This CDR3 is 13 amino acids long.

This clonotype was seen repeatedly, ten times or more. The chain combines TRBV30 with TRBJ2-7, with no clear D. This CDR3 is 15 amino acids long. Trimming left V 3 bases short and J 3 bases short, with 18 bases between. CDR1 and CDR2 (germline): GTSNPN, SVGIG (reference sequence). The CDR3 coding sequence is TGTGCCTGGAGAGACCGAGCAGGAGAAATCTACGAGCAGTACTTC. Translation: CAWRDRAGEIYEQYF.

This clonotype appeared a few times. The DNA for the CDR3 is TGCAGTGCTTCTCGGACGGGGACGGACAAAAACATTCAGTACTTC. This gives the protein CSASRTGTDKNIQYF. The J gene is TRBJ2-4, the V gene TRBV20-1; D tentatively reads TRBD1 or TRBD2 (5 bases each). Trimming removed 5 bases at V and 3 bases at J, with 17 bases between. The CDR3 is 15 amino acids. CDR1 and CDR2 (germline): DFQATT, SNEGSKA (reference sequence).

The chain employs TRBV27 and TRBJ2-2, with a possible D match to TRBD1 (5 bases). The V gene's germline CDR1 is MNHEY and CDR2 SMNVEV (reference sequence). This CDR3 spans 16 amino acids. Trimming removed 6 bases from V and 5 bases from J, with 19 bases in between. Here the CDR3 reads CASRKPQGKITGELFF. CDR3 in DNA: TGTGCCAGCAGAAAACCGCAGGGCAAGATAACCGGGGAGCTGTTTTTT.

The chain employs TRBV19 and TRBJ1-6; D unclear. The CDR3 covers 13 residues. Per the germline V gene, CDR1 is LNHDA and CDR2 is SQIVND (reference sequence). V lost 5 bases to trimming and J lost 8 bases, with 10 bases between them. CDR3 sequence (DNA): TGTGCCAGTAGTCCCTCGGACGATTCACCCCTCCACTTT. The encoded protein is CASSPSDDSPLHF.

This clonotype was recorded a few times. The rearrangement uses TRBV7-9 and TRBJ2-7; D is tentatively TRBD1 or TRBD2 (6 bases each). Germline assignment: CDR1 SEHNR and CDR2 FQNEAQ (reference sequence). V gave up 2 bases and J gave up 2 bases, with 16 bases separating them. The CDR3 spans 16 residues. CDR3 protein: CASSLWRDTLTYEQYF. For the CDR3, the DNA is TGTGCCAGCAGCTTATGGCGGGACACCTTAACCTACGAGCAGTACTTC.

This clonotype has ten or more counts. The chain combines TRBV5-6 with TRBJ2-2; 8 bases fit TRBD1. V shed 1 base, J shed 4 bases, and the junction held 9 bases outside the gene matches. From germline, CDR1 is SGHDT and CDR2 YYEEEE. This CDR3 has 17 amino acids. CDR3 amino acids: CASSLLAGGVSTGELFF. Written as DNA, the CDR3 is TGTGCCAGCAGCTTGTTGGCAGGGGGCGTAAGCACCGGGGAGCTGTTTTTT.